This TCR beta chain was identified during a study of OX40 agonist ivuxolimab in advanced cancers. Regarding the study in general: The costimulatory receptor OX40 (CD134) was targeted by ivuxolimab, a fully human IgG2 agonistic monoclonal antibody. Intravenous ivuxolimab was administered to patients every 2 weeks at six dose levels: 0.01, 0.1, 0.3, 1.5, 3 and 10 mg/kg. Of the 50 to 55 patients in dose escalation, 19 had hepatocellular carcinoma, around 15 had melanoma, 9 had renal cell carcinoma and 9 had head and neck cancer. In the dose-escalation cohort, roughly 82% of patients were male, and the mean age was around 60 years with a range of about 20 to 80. Patients were allowed to have had prior anti-PD-1, anti-PD-L1 or anti-CTLA-4 therapy, and approximately 40% of the dose-escalation patients had been treated with checkpoint inhibitors. Three dose-escalation patients achieved partial responses, one with hepatocellular carcinoma and two with cutaneous melanoma. Peripheral TCRbeta sequencing was intended to test whether TCR sequence diversity was altered and clonal T-cell expansion was caused by ivuxolimab. The paper reports the monotherapy dose-escalation portion (N of about 56 patients) of the phase I ivuxolimab trial.

Concerning this clone: Its cognate antigen has yet to be identified. No much larger clone is present one base from it, and per-base qualities are unavailable.

Patients with autoimmune disease history or receiving systemic immunosuppression were excluded from the trial. In every dose cohort, peripheral blood was drawn for TCR sequencing at baseline, cycle 4 day 1, and cycle 7 day 1. The samples were taken from a phase I, first-in-human, multicenter, open-label dose-escalation trial of ivuxolimab. Adults with locally advanced or metastatic melanoma, renal cell carcinoma, hepatocellular carcinoma or head and neck squamous cell carcinoma were enrolled in the trial. Before TCR sequencing, CD4+ T cells and CD8+ T cells from peripheral blood were sorted into separate populations. Genomic DNA was isolated from the sorted cells so that the TCRbeta CDR3 region could be sequenced. The immunoSEQ Assay was used to sequence the TCRbeta CDR3 regions. The immuneACCESS repertoire file appears here via TCRdb, limited to in-frame rearrangements. These files lack a portion of the clones; in checked studies, under half of the deficit traces to unresolved V genes, and the cause of the others is not known. Here the sample has tens of thousands of clones; roughly four fifths occur a single time. The top ten clonotypes cover 5% of the sample.

The paper as a whole reports these results and caveats: Antigen specificity was not determined for the clonally expanded peripheral T cells. After ivuxolimab, expanded clones were on average more numerous among CD8+ T cells than among CD4+ T cells. Clonal expansion of both CD4+ and CD8+ blood T cells was observed from baseline to week 6 at doses 0.1 to 3.0 mg/kg. Low levels of normalized T-cell clonal expansion were also seen in some nonresponding patients. In the 0.1-3.0 mg/kg groups, partial responders were among the patients with the lowest normalized peripheral clonal expansion, particularly in CD8+ T cells.

There are 16 amino acids in the CDR3, from cysteine to phenylalanine inclusive. This entry keeps only the CDR3 DNA: 48 bases, framed from base 1. V trim: 5 bases; J trim: 0 bases; unmatched bases: 6. CDR1 and CDR2 are drawn from the germline V gene (reference sequence): MNHEY, SMNVEV. The input for sequencing was CD4+ or CD8+ T cells sorted from blood, taken in a trial of the OX40 agonist ivuxolimab. The rearranged chain carries TRBV27 and TRBJ2-2; 7 junctional bases match TRBD1. This clonotype was obtained from an adult with an advanced solid tumor such as melanoma, head and neck, liver or kidney cancer. At the DNA level, the sequence is TGTGCCAGCAGTCACGGACAGGTTTCGAACACCGGGGAGCTGTTTTTT. Translated, this gives CASSHGQVSNTGELFF.